These T cell receptor beta chains were read from a single sample in a study of cytomegalovirus exposure and HLA in healthy donors. Assay used: immunoSEQ multiplex PCR; TCRdb lists only in-frame clones, some missing. The sample holds about 120,000 clones, around 72% seen once. Sequencing was done on a sample of PBMCs. These receptors originate from a woman aged 35 to 49 in good health and CMV-seropositive. The CDR3 runs from the conserved cysteine through the conserved F or W. A D gene is named only where the DNA matches it firmly. Size is stated for part of the rows, as once, few or many counts, or as a class when the clone is expanded.

cdr3_aa: CASSLAPGQYSTDTQYF
cdr3_nt: TGCGCCAGCAGCTTGGCGCCGGGACAGTACAGCACAGATACGCAGTATTTT
v_call: TRBV5-1
cdr3_length: 17
d_call: TRBD1
clone_size: -
j_call: TRBJ2-3

cdr3_aa: CASRGQSNQPQHF
cdr3_nt: TGTGCCAGCCGGGGACAGAGCAATCAGCCCCAGCATTTT
v_call: TRBV6-1
cdr3_length: 13
d_call: TRBD1
clone_size: few
j_call: TRBJ1-5

cdr3_aa: CASSEFGVGNTIYF
cdr3_nt: TGTGCCAGCAGTGAATTCGGGGTTGGAAACACCATATATTTT
v_call: TRBV2
cdr3_length: 14
d_call: -
clone_size: few
j_call: TRBJ1-3

cdr3_aa: CASSQGDRGGYNEQFF
cdr3_nt: TGTGCCAGCAGCCAAGGTGACAGGGGGGGCTACAATGAGCAGTTCTTC
v_call: TRBV4-2
cdr3_length: 16
d_call: TRBD1
clone_size: few
j_call: TRBJ2-1

cdr3_aa: CASSRGRVQTGNTIYF
cdr3_nt: TGTGCCAGCAGTCGAGGGCGGGTTCAGACTGGAAACACCATATATTTT
v_call: TRBV2
cdr3_length: 16
d_call: -
clone_size: -
j_call: TRBJ1-3

cdr3_aa: CASSQGQGIEKLFF
cdr3_nt: TGCGCCAGCAGCCAGGGACAGGGGATTGAAAAACTGTTTTTT
v_call: TRBV5-1
cdr3_length: 14
d_call: TRBD1
clone_size: -
j_call: TRBJ1-4

cdr3_aa: CASSSQSLEKLFF
cdr3_nt: TGTGCCAGCAGCTCCCAGTCTCTGGAAAAACTGTTTTTT
v_call: TRBV7-9
cdr3_length: 13
d_call: -
clone_size: -
j_call: TRBJ1-4

cdr3_aa: CASSKQGDNTEAFF
cdr3_nt: TGTGCCAGCAGTAAACAGGGGGATAACACTGAAGCTTTCTTT
v_call: TRBV11-3
cdr3_length: 14
d_call: TRBD1
clone_size: -
j_call: TRBJ1-1

cdr3_aa: CASSIRPGGKEQFF
cdr3_nt: TGTGCCAGCAGCATCCGGCCGGGGGGAAAGGAGCAGTTCTTC
v_call: TRBV5-4
cdr3_length: 14
d_call: TRBD2
clone_size: -
j_call: TRBJ2-1

cdr3_aa: CATHSGGVTEQFF
cdr3_nt: TGTGCCACCCATAGCGGGGGGGTGACTGAGCAGTTCTTC
v_call: TRBV10-3
cdr3_length: 13
d_call: TRBD2
clone_size: -
j_call: TRBJ2-1

cdr3_aa: CASSFNQGDYGYTF
cdr3_nt: TGTGCCAGCAGCTTTAACCAGGGGGACTATGGCTACACCTTC
v_call: TRBV7-2
cdr3_length: 14
d_call: TRBD1
clone_size: -
j_call: TRBJ1-2

cdr3_aa: CASSLTSGGRDTQYF
cdr3_nt: TGTGCCAGCAGCCTGACTAGCGGGGGACGAGATACGCAGTATTTT
v_call: TRBV6-1
cdr3_length: 15
d_call: TRBD2
clone_size: -
j_call: TRBJ2-3

cdr3_aa: CASSYTEPAYGYTF
cdr3_nt: TGTGCCAGCAGTTATACTGAACCTGCCTATGGCTACACCTTC
v_call: TRBV5-6
cdr3_length: 14
d_call: -
clone_size: -
j_call: TRBJ1-2

cdr3_aa: CASSPSGGWEEEQYF
cdr3_nt: TGTGCCAGCAGCCCTTCGGGCGGGTGGGAGGAGGAGCAGTACTTC
v_call: TRBV7-8
cdr3_length: 15
d_call: -
clone_size: -
j_call: TRBJ2-7

cdr3_aa: CASSQALQGHGYTF
cdr3_nt: TGCGCCAGCAGCCAAGCCTTACAGGGGCATGGCTACACCTTC
v_call: TRBV5-1
cdr3_length: 14
d_call: TRBD1
clone_size: -
j_call: TRBJ1-2

cdr3_aa: CASSLEESYNSPLHF
cdr3_nt: TGCGCCAGCAGCTTGGAGGAGTCCTATAATTCACCCCTCCACTTT
v_call: TRBV5-1
cdr3_length: 15
d_call: -
clone_size: -
j_call: TRBJ1-6

cdr3_aa: CASSLEMASGANVLTF
cdr3_nt: TGCGCCAGCAGCTTGGAAATGGCCTCTGGGGCCAACGTCCTGACTTTC
v_call: TRBV5-1
cdr3_length: 16
d_call: -
clone_size: -
j_call: TRBJ2-6

cdr3_aa: CASSYTGSRQFF
cdr3_nt: TGTGCCAGCAGTTACACAGGAAGCCGGCAGTTCTTC
v_call: TRBV6-6
cdr3_length: 12
d_call: -
clone_size: -
j_call: TRBJ2-1

cdr3_aa: CASKAGGEAFF
cdr3_nt: TGTGCCAGTAAGGCAGGGGGAGAGGCTTTCTTT
v_call: TRBV19
cdr3_length: 11
d_call: TRBD1
clone_size: -
j_call: TRBJ1-1

cdr3_aa: CASSRRTSGGEPDTQYF
cdr3_nt: TGCGCCAGCAGCCGCCGGACTAGCGGGGGGGAACCAGATACGCAGTATTTT
v_call: TRBV4-1
cdr3_length: 17
d_call: TRBD2
clone_size: -
j_call: TRBJ2-3

cdr3_aa: CASSTGQGGEQFF
cdr3_nt: TGTGCCAGTAGTACCGGACAGGGGGGTGAGCAGTTCTTC
v_call: TRBV19
cdr3_length: 13
d_call: TRBD1
clone_size: -
j_call: TRBJ2-1

cdr3_aa: CASSPEQGGSYGYTF
cdr3_nt: TGTGCCAGCTCACCAGAGCAGGGGGGCAGCTATGGCTACACCTTC
v_call: TRBV18
cdr3_length: 15
d_call: TRBD1
clone_size: once
j_call: TRBJ1-2

cdr3_aa: CASSPRTDSYEQYF
cdr3_nt: TGTGCCAGTAGTCCGAGGACAGACTCCTACGAGCAGTACTTC
v_call: TRBV19
cdr3_length: 14
d_call: -
clone_size: few
j_call: TRBJ2-7

cdr3_aa: CASRGQAAGEQYF
cdr3_nt: TGTGCCAGCAGGGGACAGGCCGCCGGCGAGCAGTACTTC
v_call: TRBV2
cdr3_length: 13
d_call: TRBD1
clone_size: -
j_call: TRBJ2-7

cdr3_aa: CASSYSGTGSGYTF
cdr3_nt: TGTGCCAGCAGTTACTCAGGGACAGGGTCCGGCTACACCTTC
v_call: TRBV6-6
cdr3_length: 14
d_call: TRBD1
clone_size: few
j_call: TRBJ1-2

cdr3_aa: CASSGTGVNTGELFF
cdr3_nt: TGTGCCAGCAGTGGTACAGGGGTGAACACCGGGGAGCTGTTTTTT
v_call: TRBV2
cdr3_length: 15
d_call: TRBD1
clone_size: few
j_call: TRBJ2-2

cdr3_aa: CASSSRQGSDYGYTF
cdr3_nt: TGCGCCAGCAGCTCCCGACAGGGATCGGACTATGGCTACACCTTC
v_call: TRBV5-1
cdr3_length: 15
d_call: TRBD1
clone_size: -
j_call: TRBJ1-2

cdr3_aa: CAISITPDRTRDGYTF
cdr3_nt: TGTGCCATCAGCATTACTCCCGACAGAACACGGGATGGCTACACCTTC
v_call: TRBV10-3
cdr3_length: 16
d_call: -
clone_size: -
j_call: TRBJ1-2

cdr3_aa: CASSGGTSGANVLTF
cdr3_nt: TGTGCCAGCAGCGGAGGTACTTCTGGGGCCAACGTCCTGACTTTC
v_call: TRBV6-1
cdr3_length: 15
d_call: -
clone_size: -
j_call: TRBJ2-6

cdr3_aa: CASKVPGLENEQYF
cdr3_nt: TGTGCCAGCAAAGTGCCGGGACTAGAAAACGAGCAGTACTTC
v_call: TRBV6-5
cdr3_length: 14
d_call: TRBD2
clone_size: -
j_call: TRBJ2-7

cdr3_aa: CASSYASPGGQETQYF
cdr3_nt: TGTGCCAGCAGTTACGCCTCTCCCGGAGGGCAAGAGACCCAGTACTTC
v_call: TRBV6-5
cdr3_length: 16
d_call: -
clone_size: -
j_call: TRBJ2-5

cdr3_aa: CASSFEDYGYTF
cdr3_nt: TGTGCCAGCAGCTTTGAGGACTATGGCTACACCTTC
v_call: TRBV7-2
cdr3_length: 12
d_call: -
clone_size: once
j_call: TRBJ1-2

cdr3_aa: CASSLWGGTEAFF
cdr3_nt: TGTGCCAGCAGCTTATGGGGAGGCACTGAAGCTTTCTTT
v_call: TRBV7-3
cdr3_length: 13
d_call: -
clone_size: -
j_call: TRBJ1-1

cdr3_aa: CASYSGGETQYF
cdr3_nt: TGTGCCAGCTATAGCGGCGGGGAGACCCAGTACTTC
v_call: TRBV6-1
cdr3_length: 12
d_call: -
clone_size: few
j_call: TRBJ2-5

cdr3_aa: CASSLPGENTQYF
cdr3_nt: TGTGCCAGCAGTCTCCCAGGGGAAAATACGCAGTATTTT
v_call: TRBV6-5
cdr3_length: 13
d_call: -
clone_size: -
j_call: TRBJ2-3

cdr3_aa: CASSAPGEIYYGYTF
cdr3_nt: TGTGCCAGCAGCGCTCCAGGGGAAATTTACTATGGCTACACCTTC
v_call: TRBV9
cdr3_length: 15
d_call: -
clone_size: -
j_call: TRBJ1-2

cdr3_aa: CASSLRYANTEAFF
cdr3_nt: TGCGCCAGCAGCCTACGTTACGCGAACACTGAAGCTTTCTTT
v_call: TRBV5-1
cdr3_length: 14
d_call: -
clone_size: -
j_call: TRBJ1-1

cdr3_aa: CAPGTGGNYGYTF
cdr3_nt: TGTGCCCCAGGGACAGGAGGTAACTATGGCTACACCTTC
v_call: TRBV2
cdr3_length: 13
d_call: TRBD1
clone_size: -
j_call: TRBJ1-2

cdr3_aa: CASRDQGGGETQYF
cdr3_nt: TGTGCCAGCAGGGACCAGGGGGGAGGAGAGACCCAGTACTTC
v_call: TRBV6-1
cdr3_length: 14
d_call: -
clone_size: -
j_call: TRBJ2-5

cdr3_aa: CASSEFEAGNQPQHF
cdr3_nt: TGTGCCAGCAGTGAATTTGAAGCGGGCAATCAGCCCCAGCATTTT
v_call: TRBV6-1
cdr3_length: 15
d_call: -
clone_size: -
j_call: TRBJ1-5

cdr3_aa: CASSLHDRGLGYTF
cdr3_nt: TGTGCCAGCAGCTTACATGACAGGGGGCTTGGCTACACCTTC
v_call: TRBV7-9
cdr3_length: 14
d_call: TRBD1
clone_size: -
j_call: TRBJ1-2

cdr3_aa: CASSYRRTSYEQYF
cdr3_nt: TGTGCCAGCAGCTACCGACGGACATCCTACGAGCAGTACTTC
v_call: TRBV5-6
cdr3_length: 14
d_call: -
clone_size: -
j_call: TRBJ2-7

cdr3_aa: CASSRGGLVTEAFF
cdr3_nt: TGTGCCAGCAGCCGAGGGGGCCTGGTCACTGAAGCTTTCTTT
v_call: TRBV11-2
cdr3_length: 14
d_call: TRBD1
clone_size: -
j_call: TRBJ1-1

cdr3_aa: CASSNITQIWTVNTEAFF
cdr3_nt: TGTGCCAGCAGCAATATCACCCAAATATGGACAGTGAACACTGAAGCTTTCTTT
v_call: TRBV7-9
cdr3_length: 18
d_call: -
clone_size: -
j_call: TRBJ1-1

cdr3_aa: CASSVDGRAGDQPQHF
cdr3_nt: TGTGCCAGCAGCGTAGACGGCAGGGCTGGTGATCAGCCCCAGCATTTT
v_call: TRBV9
cdr3_length: 16
d_call: -
clone_size: -
j_call: TRBJ1-5

cdr3_aa: CASSPTGQIQNEKLFF
cdr3_nt: TGTGCCAGCAGCCCCACCGGACAGATTCAAAATGAAAAACTGTTTTTT
v_call: TRBV7-8
cdr3_length: 16
d_call: -
clone_size: -
j_call: TRBJ1-4

cdr3_aa: CASTLQVSGANVLTF
cdr3_nt: TGTGCCAGCACCCTTCAGGTCTCTGGGGCCAACGTCCTGACTTTC
v_call: TRBV7-2
cdr3_length: 15
d_call: -
clone_size: -
j_call: TRBJ2-6

cdr3_aa: CASSYYAEDYGYTF
cdr3_nt: TGTGCCAGCAGTTACTATGCAGAAGACTATGGCTACACCTTC
v_call: TRBV6-5
cdr3_length: 14
d_call: -
clone_size: -
j_call: TRBJ1-2

cdr3_aa: CASSLARFRETQYF
cdr3_nt: TGTGCCAGCAGTTTAGCTCGGTTCCGAGAGACCCAGTACTTC
v_call: TRBV27
cdr3_length: 14
d_call: -
clone_size: -
j_call: TRBJ2-5

cdr3_aa: CASSPLAGTDEKLFF
cdr3_nt: TGTGCCAGCAGCCCCCTTGCCGGGACAGATGAAAAACTGTTTTTT
v_call: TRBV7-7
cdr3_length: 15
d_call: TRBD1
clone_size: -
j_call: TRBJ1-4

cdr3_aa: CASSRGQGYGYTF
cdr3_nt: TGCGCCAGCAGCCGTGGACAGGGGTATGGCTACACCTTC
v_call: TRBV5-1
cdr3_length: 13
d_call: TRBD1
clone_size: -
j_call: TRBJ1-2

cdr3_aa: CASSLNGQGAGELFF
cdr3_nt: TGCGCCAGCAGCTTAAATGGACAGGGGGCCGGGGAGCTGTTTTTT
v_call: TRBV5-1
cdr3_length: 15
d_call: TRBD1
clone_size: -
j_call: TRBJ2-2